This entry lists 23 T cell receptor beta chains sequenced from one sample in a study of Ad26.COV2.S vaccination and SARS-CoV-2 variants (dated by TCRdb to 2020 to 2022). The time point label, read with the paper, signifies: individuals recovered from natural SARS-CoV-2 infection. The receptor library was made with the immunoSEQ multiplex PCR assay. TCRdb carries this immuneACCESS record with in-frame sequences only. Its versions omit some clonotypes, under half of them owing to an unresolved V gene in the studies checked, with the rest unexplained. This sample gives over 85,000 clones in total; less than 85% of them show up just once. The top ten clones comprise around a sixth of the sample. The source was peripheral blood, collected after recovery from COVID-19. The receptor set was obtained from a human donor who had recovered from COVID-19.

The J gene is TRBJ2-5, the V gene TRBV6-2 or TRBV6-3; 8 positions agree with TRBD1. The CDR3 runs 15 residues. V was pared by 5 bases and J by 5 bases, with 10 bases of the junction left unmatched. Per germline, CDR1 MNHEY and CDR2 SVGEGT. In DNA form, the CDR3 reads TGTGCCAGCAGTCCCCTGGACAGGGCCGGGGAGACCCAGTACTTC. Protein sequence: CASSPLDRAGETQYF.

The gene calls are TRBV6-4 and TRBJ2-3; possible D gene TRBD2, 6 bases. This CDR3 comprises 14 residues. Germline CDR1 reads MRHNA; CDR2 reads SNTAGT. Trimming took off 2 bases at V and 0 bases at J, with 6 bases between the two ends. CDR3 amino acids: CASSDGTSTDTQYF. CDR3 in DNA: TGTGCCAGCAGTGACGGGACTAGCACAGATACGCAGTATTTT.

The gene calls are TRBV2 and TRBJ1-1, with a tentative D call TRBD1 (5 bases). The CDR3 extends over 13 amino acids. Per germline, CDR1 SNHLY and CDR2 FYNNEI. V gave up 10 bases and J gave up 6 bases, with 18 bases separating them. DNA for the CDR3: TGTGCCACGGGGGGGGGTTTTAGCTCTGAAGCTTTCTTT. It encodes CATGGGFSSEAFF.

V is TRBV9 and J is TRBJ1-3; D is possibly TRBD1 (6 bases). V was pared by 4 bases and J by 2 bases, with 16 bases between. CDR1 and CDR2 (germline): SGDLS, YYNGEE. CDR3 length equals 16 residues. Written as DNA, the CDR3 is TGTGCCAGCAGCCCAAATACAGGGAAGACTGGAAACACCATATATTTT. Its translation is CASSPNTGKTGNTIYF. Drawing the rest from reference TRBV9 and TRBJ1-3, the complete variable domain is DSGVTQTPKHLITATGQRVTLRCSPRSGDLSVYWYQQSLDQGLQFLIQYYNGEERAKGNILERFSAQQFPDLHSELNLSSLELGDSALYFCASSPNTGKTGNTIYFGEGSWLTVV.

This clone was seen only once. CDR3 sequence reads: CASSSILGTSYYEQYF. CDR3 DNA sequence: TGTGCCAGCAGCTCGATCCTAGGGACTAGTTACTACGAGCAGTACTTC. V is TRBV5-6 and J is TRBJ2-7, with 8 nucleotides matching TRBD2. Per germline, CDR1 SGHDT and CDR2 YYEEEE. J was trimmed by 3 bases and V by 3 bases; bases with no gene match: 11. CDR3 size: 16 residues.

The chain recombines TRBV28 with TRBJ2-1; no firm D call. Germline CDR1 reads MDHEN; CDR2 reads SYDVKM. V was trimmed by 7 bases and J by 4 bases, leaving 14 bases between them. The CDR3 consists of 14 residues. Here the CDR3 DNA reads TGTGCCAGCATTAAGCCCCAAATTTACAATGAGCAGTTCTTC. Its translation: CASIKPQIYNEQFF.

This sequence joins TRBV19 and TRBJ1-4, with D maybe TRBD1 (5 bases). The V gene lost 10 bases and the J gene lost 7 bases, with 25 bases spanning the gap. The CDR3 covers 16 residues. The V gene's germline CDR1 is LNHDA and CDR2 SQIVND (reference sequence). The CDR3 protein is CAIKDPGGVLGEKLFF. CDR3 sequence (DNA): TGTGCCATCAAGGATCCGGGGGGGGTCTTGGGTGAAAAACTGTTTTTT. Full variable domain (missing parts from reference TRBV19 and TRBJ1-4): DGGITQSPKYLFRKEGQNVTLSCEQNLNHDAMYWYRQDPGQGLRLIYYSQIVNDFQKGDIAEGYSVSREKKESFPLTVTSAQKNPTAFYLCAIKDPGGVLGEKLFFGSGTQLSVL.

The chain is built from TRBV19 and TRBJ2-5; D uncertain. The germline V and J ends were trimmed by 0 bases and 7 bases, with 6 bases remaining between them. CDR3 size: 12 residues. Germline assignment: CDR1 LNHDA and CDR2 SQIVND (reference sequence). In nucleotides, the CDR3 is TGTGCCAGTAGTATAGACACCTTGACCCAGTACTTC. This gives the protein CASSIDTLTQYF.

This chain joins TRBV9 and TRBJ1-6; 7 bases agree with TRBD1. The CDR3 loop spans 15 amino acids. In germline, CDR1 is SGDLS, CDR2 YYNGEE. The junction had 5 bases not matched to a gene; V was cut back by 4 bases and J by 4 bases. The CDR3 loop is CASSPTGAYNSPLHF. In nucleotides, the CDR3 is TGTGCCAGCAGCCCTACAGGGGCTTATAATTCACCCCTCCACTTT. Using reference TRBV9 and TRBJ1-6 for the parts outside the CDR3, the full variable domain is DSGVTQTPKHLITATGQRVTLRCSPRSGDLSVYWYQQSLDQGLQFLIQYYNGEERAKGNILERFSAQQFPDLHSELNLSSLELGDSALYFCASSPTGAYNSPLHFGNGTRLTVT.

The J gene is TRBJ2-1, the V gene TRBV5-4; D call uncertain. Germline CDR1 SGHNT, CDR2 YYREEE (reference sequence). V was cut by 0 bases and J by 0 bases, with 7 bases left in between. The CDR3 is 15 amino acids. CDR3: CASSLDWSSYNEQFF. CDR3 coding DNA: TGTGCCAGCAGCTTGGACTGGAGCTCCTACAATGAGCAGTTCTTC.

V usage is TRBV5-4 and J usage is TRBJ1-1; TRBD1 is a possible D gene (6 bases). Germline loops: CDR1 SGHNT, CDR2 YYREEE (reference sequence). Trimming stripped 4 bases from V and 3 bases from J, with 28 bases between. This CDR3 comprises 19 residues. CDR3 sequence (DNA): TGTGCCAGCAGCGGGGGCCCCCTACCCACTAGACCTCAGGACACTGAAGCTTTCTTT. Protein sequence: CASSGGPLPTRPQDTEAFF.

This clone has just a few counts. This rearrangement joins TRBV11-3 to TRBJ2-1; unclear D gene. The CDR3 totals 13 residues. Germline V CDR1 and CDR2: SGHNT, YENEEA. The ends were cut back, 1 base at V and 5 bases at J, with 6 bases in the middle. CDR3 sequence reads: CASSLVIDNEQFF. CDR3 DNA: TGTGCCAGCAGCTTAGTTATAGACAATGAGCAGTTCTTC.

The V call is TRBV7-9, the J call TRBJ2-5; D is unclear. With 2 bases removed from V and 1 base from J, the gap between germline ends came to 11 bases. CDR1 and CDR2 (germline): SEHNR, FQNEAQ (reference sequence). There are 15 residues in the CDR3. The CDR3 nucleotides read TGTGCCAGCAGCTTATCCCTCTTAGGCCAAGAGACCCAGTACTTC. This encodes CASSLSLLGQETQYF.

V gene TRBV27 combines with J gene TRBJ2-5, with 7 bases that match TRBD1. Trimming took 6 bases from V and 3 from J; bases not matched to a gene: 7. From germline, CDR1 is MNHEY and CDR2 SMNVEV (reference sequence). CDR3 length: 14 residues. CDR3 region: CASSPLGTEETQYF. CDR3 in DNA: TGTGCCAGCAGCCCGTTAGGGACAGAAGAGACCCAGTACTTC.

Concerning this clone itself: The junction shows a germline mismatch at one end, possibly a read error. The chain employs TRBV15 and TRBJ2-7; 9 bases map to TRBD1. The CDR3 covers 15 residues. Germline V lookup: CDR1 LNHNV, CDR2 YYDKDF (reference sequence). This CDR3 reads CATGSAGTGTNEQYF. The CDR3 nucleotides are TGTGCCACCGGCAGCGCCGGGACAGGGACCAACGAGCAGTACTTC. Full variable domain (missing parts from reference TRBV15 and TRBJ2-7): DAMVIQNPRYQVTQFGKPVTLSCSQTLNHNVMYWYQQKSSQAPKLLFHYYDKDFNNEADTPDNFQSRRPNTSFCFLDIRSPGLGDTAMYLCATGSAGTGTNEQYFGPGTRLTVT.

This clone was counted a single time. The gene calls are TRBV27 and TRBJ2-7; 9 bases align to TRBD2. CDR3 size: 14 residues. V trimming: 6 bases; J trimming: 4 bases; junction bases outside the gene matches: 7. Germline V gene data show CDR1 as MNHEY and CDR2 as SMNVEV (reference sequence). CDR3 coding DNA: TGTGCCAGCAGCAAGGGGACTAGCAGTTACGAGCAGTACTTC. Its translation: CASSKGTSSYEQYF.

This chain connects TRBV6-2 or TRBV6-3 to TRBJ1-1, with 7 bases fitting TRBD1. This CDR3 has 14 amino acids. CDR1 and CDR2 from the germline V gene are MNHEY and SVGEGT. Unmatched junction bases numbered 5, after V lost 0 bases and J lost 7 bases. The DNA of the CDR3 is TGTGCCAGCAGTTACTCGACAGGGTATATTGAAGCTTTCTTT. Protein product: CASSYSTGYIEAFF.

This clone was detected once. The V call is TRBV27, the J call TRBJ2-2, with TRBD2 matching over 11 bases. This CDR3 contains 18 residues. With V trimmed by 5 bases and J by 3 bases, 11 bases remained unmatched. Germline CDR1 and CDR2: MNHEY and SMNVEV (reference sequence). The CDR3 spells CASSPTVAGGEDTGELFF. DNA for the CDR3: TGTGCCAGCAGTCCTACCGTAGCGGGAGGGGAGGACACCGGGGAGCTGTTTTTT.

This chain links TRBV3-1 (or the pseudogene TRBV3-2) with TRBJ2-3; the D gene could be TRBD1 or TRBD2 (5 bases each). In germline, CDR1 is LGHDT, CDR2 YNNKEL (reference sequence). This CDR3 comprises 18 residues. Trimming cost V 2 bases and J 0 bases, with 18 bases left between them. As DNA, the CDR3 is TGTGCCAGCAGCCAACCGATGGGACGGGGACGTAGCACAGATACGCAGTATTTT. Amino acid sequence: CASSQPMGRGRSTDTQYF.

The gene calls are TRBV21-1 and TRBJ2-4; no DNA check was done on the table's D call, TRBD1. TRBV21-1 is noted as a pseudogene. CDR3 length equals 13 residues. The CDR3 reads CASSNFRGDIQYF. The CDR3 DNA reads TGTGCCAGCAGCAACTTCAGGGGGGACATTCAGTACTTC.

The CDR3 loop reads CASTQSGTGSINEQYF. The DNA of the CDR3 is TGTGCCAGCACCCAATCCGGGACAGGGAGTATCAACGAGCAGTACTTC. The chain combines TRBV28 with TRBJ2-7; 9 bases map to TRBD1. V lost 7 bases and J lost 5; bases outside the gene matches: 15. The CDR3 loop spans 16 amino acids. The germline V gene encodes CDR1 MDHEN and CDR2 SYDVKM.

The CDR3, as DNA: TGTGCCAGCAGGCACCCGGGACAGGGGAATTCACCCCTCCACTTT. Its translation: CASRHPGQGNSPLHF. V gene TRBV25-1 combines with J gene TRBJ1-6; TRBD1 matches 10 bases. The junction had 6 bases not matched to a gene; V was cut back by 6 bases and J by 7 bases. The germline CDR1 and CDR2 sequences are MGHDK and SYGVNS. CDR3 length: 15 amino acids.

The chain combines TRBV5-1 with TRBJ2-1; 13 nucleotides line up with TRBD2. CDR1 SGHRS and CDR2 YFSETQ come from the germline V gene. The V segment lost 3 bases and the J segment 8 bases; nucleotides outside the gene matches: 8. The CDR3 extends over 16 amino acids. For the CDR3, the DNA is TGCGCCAGCAGCTATCGGACTAGCGGGAGTCTCGATGAGCAGTTCTTC. The encoded protein is CASSYRTSGSLDEQFF.